This TCR beta chain is from a study of Ad26.COV2.S vaccination and SARS-CoV-2 variants. Profiled with immunoSEQ multiplex PCR; TCRdb holds only in-frame clones, not every one. The data show 320,000 or so clones, approximately 87% seen once. Treatment meaning: some 20 received Ad26.COV2.S at low or high dose, single or two shots; 5 received placebo; per-sample allocation not given. Sampling took place 63 days after the first vaccine or placebo injection. The V gene lost 2 bases and the J gene lost 4 bases, with 11 bases spanning the gap. Germline V lookup: CDR1 PRHDT, CDR2 FYEKMQ (reference sequence). The CDR3 loop spans 14 amino acids.

This clonotype was sampled from a person aged 18-60 years who received the Ad26.COV2.S COVID-19 vaccine or a placebo. This chain joins TRBV13 and TRBJ1-2; D is undetermined. Sequencing was performed on peripheral blood, taken in a trial of Ad26.COV2.S vaccine versus placebo. For the CDR3, the DNA is TGTGCCAGCAGCTTACGCCTCAGTGGCTATGGCTACACCTTC. Translating it yields CASSLRLSGYGYTF.